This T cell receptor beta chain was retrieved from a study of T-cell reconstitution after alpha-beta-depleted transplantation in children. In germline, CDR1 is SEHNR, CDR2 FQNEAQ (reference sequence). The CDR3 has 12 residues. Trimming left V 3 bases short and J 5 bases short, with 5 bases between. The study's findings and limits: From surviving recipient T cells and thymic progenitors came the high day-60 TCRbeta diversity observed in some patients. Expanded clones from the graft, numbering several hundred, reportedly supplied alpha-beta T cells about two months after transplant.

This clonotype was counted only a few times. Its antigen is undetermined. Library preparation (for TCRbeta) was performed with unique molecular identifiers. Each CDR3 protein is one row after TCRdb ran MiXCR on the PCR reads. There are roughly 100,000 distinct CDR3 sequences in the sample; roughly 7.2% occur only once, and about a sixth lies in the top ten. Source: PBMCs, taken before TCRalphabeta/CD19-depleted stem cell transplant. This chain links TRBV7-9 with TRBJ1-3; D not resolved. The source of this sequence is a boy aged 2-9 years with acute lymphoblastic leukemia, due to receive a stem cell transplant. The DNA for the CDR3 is TGTGCCAGCAGCTTTGGAAGAAACACCATATATTTT. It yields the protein CASSFGRNTIYF. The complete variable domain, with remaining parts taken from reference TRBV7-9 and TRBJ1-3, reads DTGVSQNPRHKITKRGQNVTFRCDPISEHNRLYWYRQTLGQGPEFLTYFQNEAQLEKSRLLSDRFSAERPKGSFSTLEIQRTEQGDSAMYLCASSFGRNTIYFGEGSWLTVV.